The 10 T cell receptor beta chains in this list originate from one sample, sequenced in a study of OX40 agonist ivuxolimab in advanced cancers. The method was the immunoSEQ multiplex PCR assay. This immuneACCESS table, as held by TCRdb, lists in-frame sequences with V and J called but not all clones. Of the missing ones, under half trace to an unresolved V gene in checked studies; the others have no known cause. The sample table shows 45,000 to 65,000 clones, and 75% to 90% are seen once. The ten largest clones capture 0.6% to 0.8% of the sample. The material was CD4+ or CD8+ T cells sorted from blood, obtained in a trial of the OX40 agonist ivuxolimab. The source is an adult with an advanced solid tumor such as melanoma, head and neck, liver or kidney cancer.

Of note for this clone: At one end the junction does not follow the germline gene, possibly because of a read error. The V call is TRBV11-2, the J call TRBJ1-2; tentative D call: TRBD1 (6 bases). CDR3 length: 15 residues. Germline CDR1 and CDR2: SGHAT and FQNNGV. The CDR3 DNA sequence: TGTGCCAGCAGCTTAGTCGGGGGCCAATCGACTCTAGGATCCTTC. Translating it yields CASSLVGGQSTLGSF.

The chain carries TRBV4-1 and TRBJ2-4; perhaps TRBD1 as D (7 bases). Looked up from germline, CDR1 is MGHRA and CDR2 is YSYEKL. The CDR3 totals 15 residues. V lost 0 bases and J lost 5, with 11 bases in between. This chain's CDR3 is CASSQDRGTENIQYF. The CDR3 DNA follows: TGCGCCAGCAGCCAAGATCGGGGGACAGAAAACATTCAGTACTTC.

The chain employs TRBV5-1 and TRBJ1-5, with D unclear. Germline V gene data show CDR1 as SGHRS and CDR2 as YFSETQ. The CDR3 is 16 residues long. V lost 0 bases to trimming and J lost 3 bases, with 13 bases between them. This CDR3 is CASSLDPRGINQPQHF. The CDR3, as DNA: TGCGCCAGCAGCTTGGACCCTCGGGGAATCAATCAGCCCCAGCATTTT.

The chain couples TRBV5-1 to TRBJ1-1, with TRBD1 as a possible D gene (6 bases). CDR1 SGHRS and CDR2 YFSETQ come from the germline V gene. Trimming cost V 0 bases and J 1 base, with 7 bases left between them. The CDR3 length is 14 residues. The CDR3 DNA reads as TGCGCCAGCAGCTTGGCAGGGGCGAACACTGAAGCTTTCTTT. Encoded protein: CASSLAGANTEAFF. The full variable domain, its missing parts supplied by reference TRBV5-1 and TRBJ1-1, is KAGVTQTPRYLIKTRGQQVTLSCSPISGHRSVSWYQQTPGQGLQFLFEYFSETQRNKGNFPGRFSGRQFSNSRSEMNVSTLELGDSALYLCASSLAGANTEAFFGQGTRLTVV.

This clone has a single count. The chain recombines TRBV5-4 with TRBJ1-1; D is uncertain. The CDR3 is 13 residues long. V lost 3 bases and J 4 bases, leaving 10 bases between the germline ends. Germline V CDR1 and CDR2: SGHNT, YYREEE (reference sequence). The CDR3 DNA is TGTGCCAGCAGCTGGGCCCGGGGCACTGAAGCTTTCTTT. This gives the protein CASSWARGTEAFF.

J is TRBJ1-6 and V is TRBV6-1; D perhaps matches TRBD1 (5 bases). This CDR3 is built from 15 residues. Germline CDR1 reads MNHNS; CDR2 reads SASEGT. Trimming cost V 5 bases and J 14 bases, with 22 bases left between them. CDR3 sequence: CASSFPRGVLVTLHF. The DNA for the CDR3 is TGTGCCAGCAGTTTCCCGCGAGGGGTTCTCGTCACCCTCCACTTT.

The genes are TRBV18 and TRBJ1-2, with 7 bases lining up with TRBD1. CDR3 size: 13 residues. Germline CDR1 is KGHSH and CDR2 is LQKENI. The V and J ends lost 3 bases and 3 bases, in that order; junction bases with no gene match: 1. CDR3 loop: CASSPGQHYGYTF. CDR3 nucleotides: TGTGCCAGCTCACCGGGACAGCACTATGGCTACACCTTC. Using reference TRBV18 and TRBJ1-2 for the parts outside the CDR3, the full variable domain is NAGVMQNPRHLVRRRGQEARLRCSPMKGHSHVYWYRQLPEEGLKFMVYLQKENIIDESGMPKERFSAEFPKEGPSILRIQQVVRGDSAAYFCASSPGQHYGYTFGSGTRLTVV.

The chain has TRBV7-6 and TRBJ2-1; weak D call: TRBD2 (6 bases). There are 15 residues in the CDR3. The ends were cut back, 2 bases at V and 8 bases at J, with 16 bases in the middle. The germline V gene has CDR1 SGHVS and CDR2 FNYEAQ. CDR3 sequence (DNA): TGTGCCAGCAGCTTATCAGGCCGGGGGATGGATGAGCAGTTCTTC. Translated: CASSLSGRGMDEQFF.

V gene TRBV29-1 combines with J gene TRBJ1-1; the D gene is possibly TRBD1 (5 bases). The ends were cut back, 7 bases at V and 3 bases at J, with 15 bases in the middle. Germline V lookup: CDR1 SQVTM, CDR2 ANQGSEA. The CDR3 contains 13 residues. CDR3 sequence: CSAKKGVDTEAFF. In DNA, the CDR3 is TGCAGCGCTAAAAAAGGGGTGGACACTGAAGCTTTCTTT.

J is TRBJ1-6 and V is TRBV2, with D perhaps TRBD1 (6 bases). V lost 7 bases and J 9 bases, leaving 13 bases between the germline ends. The CDR3 extends over 13 amino acids. CDR1 and CDR2 (germline): SNHLY, FYNNEI. The CDR3: CASTGEGVSPLHF. The CDR3 DNA sequence: TGTGCCAGCACCGGGGAGGGGGTTTCACCCCTCCACTTT. Using reference TRBV2 and TRBJ1-6 for the parts outside the CDR3, the full variable domain is EPEVTQTPSHQVTQMGQEVILRCVPISNHLYFYWYRQILGQKVEFLVSFYNNEISEKSEIFDDQFSVERPDGSNFTLKIRSTKLEDSAMYFCASTGEGVSPLHFGNGTRLTVT.